The T cell receptor beta chain described here comes from a study of spatial heterogeneity in lung cancer. Study-wide results and limits: The number of expanded tumor alpha and beta chains correlated with mutation number.

One entry per CDR3 protein results from TCRdb running MiXCR on the 5' RACE reads. Here the sample spans 25,000 to 30,000 distinct CDR3 sequences, around 6.9% being singletons. There are many counts of this clonotype. Antigen specificity is unknown. The time point: sample taken at primary tumor resection. The sequenced material consisted of unsorted whole RNA from tumor, nontumor lung or frozen PBMC. CDR1 is SGHDT and CDR2 is YYEEEE in the germline V gene. Losses at the gene ends were 3 bases for V and 7 bases for J; bases not matched to a gene: 8. The CDR3 runs to 15 residues. Sequences were derived from lung tumor tissue, sampled at surgery. This clonotype was obtained from a male donor with early-stage non-small cell lung cancer. The genes are TRBV5-6 and TRBJ2-7, with TRBD2 matching over 12 bases. The CDR3 here is CASSSPTSGGGEQYF. CDR3 in DNA: TGTGCCAGCAGCTCTCCGACTAGCGGGGGCGGGGAGCAGTACTTC.